This T cell receptor (beta chain) is from a study of blood T cell repertoires in COVID-19. Across the study: Specimens from acute and convalescent COVID-19 originated in the United States, Italy and Spain.

The V gene's germline CDR1 is MNHEY and CDR2 SVGAGI. The trim removed 0 bases at V and 6 bases at J, leaving 3 bases unmatched. The CDR3 is made up of 15 amino acids. The method was immunoSEQ multiplex PCR; TCRdb's version includes in-frame clones alone and lacks a portion of them. The sample includes roughly 180,000 clones, approximately 84% of them seen just once. The origin of this receptor is a woman aged 50 to 60 with COVID-19, enrolled during active disease. The J gene is TRBJ2-2, the V gene TRBV6-5; 8 bases match TRBD2. Source material: peripheral blood. The CDR3 DNA is TGTGCCAGCAGTTACTCTGACGGGGGGGCCGGGGAGCTGTTTTTT. It specifies CASSYSDGGAGELFF.